One T cell receptor beta chain is described in this entry. The table came from immunoSEQ multiplex PCR; TCRdb's copy has only in-frame clones and leaves some out. The data show some 1 million clones, approximately 70% seen once. Germline V gives CDR1 SQVTM, CDR2 ANQGSEA. Unmatched junction bases numbered 5, after V lost 3 bases and J lost 7 bases. The CDR3 has 12 residues. The sample originates from a study of shared clonotypes between healthy human individuals. The TCR comes from a man younger than 35 in good health. This chain links TRBV29-1 with TRBJ1-2, with TRBD1 matching over 7 bases. Sequencing was done on a sample of memory CD4+ T cells sorted from blood. Documented subset: CD45RA-negative fraction. CDR3 sequence (DNA): TGCAGCGTTGAGATAGGGGGCGGTGGCTACACCTTC. Amino acids: CSVEIGGGGYTF.